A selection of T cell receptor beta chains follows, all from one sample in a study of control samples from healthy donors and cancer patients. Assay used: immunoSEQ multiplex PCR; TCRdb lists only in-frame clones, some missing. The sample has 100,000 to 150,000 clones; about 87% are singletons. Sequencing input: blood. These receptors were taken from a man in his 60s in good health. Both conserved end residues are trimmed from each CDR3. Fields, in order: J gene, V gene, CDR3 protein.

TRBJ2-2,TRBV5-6,ASAPGRGSTGELF
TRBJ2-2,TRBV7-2,ASSLEGPGELF
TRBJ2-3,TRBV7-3,ASSFGLAVDTQY
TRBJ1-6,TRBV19,ASSIWQGDSPLH
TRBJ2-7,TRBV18,ASSPGTYVYEQY
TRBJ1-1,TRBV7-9,ASSLLMNTEAF
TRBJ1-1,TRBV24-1,ATRTGTGGAIGEAF
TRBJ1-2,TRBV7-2,ASSSSAGRNYGYT
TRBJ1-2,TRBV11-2,ASSLPSPYGYT
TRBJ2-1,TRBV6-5,ASSRGGEQF